This T cell receptor (beta chain) was sequenced for a study of blood T cells in healthy people across ages. Germline CDR1 and CDR2: SGHRS and YFSETQ. Trimming left V 0 bases short and J 0 bases short, with 7 bases between. The CDR3 is made up of 16 amino acids. Ten or more counts support this clonotype. A sample-barcoded 5' primer and a J-beta primer mix were used in a second PCR of roughly 6 to 11 cycles. TCRdb reanalysed the 5' RACE reads using MiXCR and keeps one entry per CDR3 protein. The sample consists of about 1.7 million distinct CDR3 sequences, 25% to 30% of them appearing once. The V and J genes are TRBV5-1 and TRBJ2-6, with D possibly being TRBD1 (5 bases). This clonotype originated in a woman aged 30 to 39 in good health. The sample taken for sequencing was blood. CDR3 sequence reads: CASSLAGLSGANVLTF. The CDR3 bases are TGCGCCAGCAGCTTGGCAGGGCTCTCTGGGGCCAACGTCCTGACTTTC.